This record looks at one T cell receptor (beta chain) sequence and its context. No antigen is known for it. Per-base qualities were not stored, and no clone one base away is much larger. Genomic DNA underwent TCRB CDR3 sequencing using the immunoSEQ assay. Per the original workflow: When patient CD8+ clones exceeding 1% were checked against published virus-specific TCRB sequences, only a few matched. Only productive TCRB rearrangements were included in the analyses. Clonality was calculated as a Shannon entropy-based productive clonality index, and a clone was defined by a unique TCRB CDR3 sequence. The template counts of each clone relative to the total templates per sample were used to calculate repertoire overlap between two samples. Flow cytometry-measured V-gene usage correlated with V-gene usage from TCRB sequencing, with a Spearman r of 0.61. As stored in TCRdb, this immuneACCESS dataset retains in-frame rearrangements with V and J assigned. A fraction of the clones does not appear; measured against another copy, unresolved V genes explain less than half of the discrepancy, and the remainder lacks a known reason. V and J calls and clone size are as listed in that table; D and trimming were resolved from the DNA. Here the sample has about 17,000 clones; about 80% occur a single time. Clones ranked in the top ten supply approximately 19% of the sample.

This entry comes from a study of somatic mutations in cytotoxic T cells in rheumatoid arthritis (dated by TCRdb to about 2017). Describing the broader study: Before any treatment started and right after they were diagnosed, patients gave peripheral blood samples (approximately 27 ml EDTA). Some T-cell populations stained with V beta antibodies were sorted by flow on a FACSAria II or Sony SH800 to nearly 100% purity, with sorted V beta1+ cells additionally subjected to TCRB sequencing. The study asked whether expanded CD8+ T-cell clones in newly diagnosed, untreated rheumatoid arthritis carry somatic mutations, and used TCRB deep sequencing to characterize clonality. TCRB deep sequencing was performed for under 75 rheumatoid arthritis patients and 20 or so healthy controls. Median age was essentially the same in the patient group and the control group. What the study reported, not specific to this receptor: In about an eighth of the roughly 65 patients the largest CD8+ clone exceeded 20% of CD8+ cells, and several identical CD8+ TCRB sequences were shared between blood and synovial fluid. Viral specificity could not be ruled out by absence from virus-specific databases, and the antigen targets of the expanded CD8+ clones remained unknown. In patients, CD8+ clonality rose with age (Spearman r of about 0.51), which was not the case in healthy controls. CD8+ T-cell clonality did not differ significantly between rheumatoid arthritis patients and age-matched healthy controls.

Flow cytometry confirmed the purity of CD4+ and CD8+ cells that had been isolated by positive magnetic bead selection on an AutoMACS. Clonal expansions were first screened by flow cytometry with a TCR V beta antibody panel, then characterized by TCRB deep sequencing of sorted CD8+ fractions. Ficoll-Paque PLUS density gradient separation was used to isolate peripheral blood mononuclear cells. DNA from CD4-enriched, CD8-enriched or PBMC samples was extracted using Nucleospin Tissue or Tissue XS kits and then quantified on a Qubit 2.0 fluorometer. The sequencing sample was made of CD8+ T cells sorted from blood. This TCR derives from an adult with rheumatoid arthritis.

Read as DNA, the sequence is TGTGCCACCAGCTGGTTTAGATTGGGGGCGGATACGCAGTATTTT. It encodes CATSWFRLGADTQYF. The V and J segments used are TRBV15 and TRBJ2-3; TRBD1 is a weak D gene call, 6 bases matching. V lost 5 bases and J lost 6 bases; the stretch between them is 18 bases long. The germline V gene (reference sequence) supplies CDR1 LNHNV and CDR2 YYDKDF. The cysteine opens and the phenylalanine closes a CDR3 of 15 amino acids. Just CDR3 DNA is preserved here, 45 bases in frame from base 1.